Listed below are T cell receptor beta chains from one sample, sequenced in a study of vaccination effects on CD4 cells after COVID-19. The data were produced by immunoSEQ multiplex PCR, yet TCRdb's version contains in-frame clones alone and is incomplete. The top ten hold approximately 5% of the sample, which has over 45,000 clones, around 67% seen once. These receptors' antigens are unknown. Sample: CD4+ T cells from PBMCs cultured without peptide, taken before COVID-19 vaccination. These receptors all come from a human donor who received a COVID-19 vaccine. Both conserved end residues are part of each CDR3. D genes are given only for firm matches. Rows may omit the clone size; those that give it use once, few, many or a size class.

cdr3_nt	cdr3_aa	d_call	clone_size	cdr3_length	v_call	j_call
TGCAGTGCTAGTAGCCAGCGGGAGAGGAATGAGCAGTTCTTC	CSASSQRERNEQFF	TRBD2	-	14	TRBV20-1	TRBJ2-1
TGTGCCAGCAGCTTGGGGGGCGGCTATGGCTACACCTTC	CASSLGGGYGYTF	-	-	13	TRBV5-5	TRBJ1-2
TGTGCCAGCAGTGCCGACAGGGGGCGAGGTACTGAAGCTTTCTTT	CASSADRGRGTEAFF	TRBD1	-	15	TRBV25-1	TRBJ1-1
TGTGCCAGCAGCCGGACAGGGCCTAGTTACGAGCAGTACTTC	CASSRTGPSYEQYF	TRBD1	-	14	TRBV27	TRBJ2-7
TGCGCCAGCAGCTTGGGGGGCTTAATCAATGAGCAGTTCTTC	CASSLGGLINEQFF	-	once	14	TRBV5-1	TRBJ2-1
TGTGCCTGGAGTGTACAAGGGCAGGGCTACACCTTC	CAWSVQGQGYTF	-	-	12	TRBV30	TRBJ1-2
TGCAGCGGGTCGGGACACTTGAACACTGAAGCTTTCTTT	CSGSGHLNTEAFF	-	-	13	TRBV29-1	TRBJ1-1
TGTGCCAGCAGAGGGGGACTCTACACCGGGGAGCTGTTTTTT	CASRGGLYTGELFF	-	-	14	TRBV28	TRBJ2-2
TGTGCCAGTTCTGCCGGGGCCCAAGAGACCCAGTACTTC	CASSAGAQETQYF	-	-	13	TRBV27	TRBJ2-5
TGTGCCAGCAGCCAAGAGAGGCTGACTAGCGGGGGCCCCACAGATACGCAGTATTTT	CASSQERLTSGGPTDTQYF	TRBD2	-	19	TRBV3-1/TRBV3-2	TRBJ2-3
TGTGCCAGCGGACCCCTCTACAATGAGCAGTTCTTC	CASGPLYNEQFF	-	once	12	TRBV12-3/TRBV12-4	TRBJ2-1
TGTGCCAGCACCCTTGAAGTAGGGTGGGGACGCGAGCAGTACTTC	CASTLEVGWGREQYF	-	-	15	TRBV2	TRBJ2-7
TGTGCCAGCAGCCAAGATCCGACAGGGGTCTCCTTAAGCTCTGGGGCCAACGTCCTGACTTTC	CASSQDPTGVSLSSGANVLTF	TRBD1	few	21	TRBV4-2	TRBJ2-6
TGTGCCAGCAGCGATAGCCGGGACAGGGCCAACTATGGCTACACCTTC	CASSDSRDRANYGYTF	TRBD1	-	16	TRBV9	TRBJ1-2
TGTGCCAGCAGCCCCAGGTTCCGGGGATTTCAAACAGGAAACACCATATATTTT	CASSPRFRGFQTGNTIYF	-	-	18	TRBV11-2	TRBJ1-3
TGTGCCTGGAGTGTACGGAGTCAGATCCTCCTTGGAAACACCATATATTTT	CAWSVRSQILLGNTIYF	-	-	17	TRBV30	TRBJ1-3
TGTGCCAGCAACCTGATGGGGGGGGGCTACACCTTC	CASNLMGGGYTF	-	-	12	TRBV5-8	TRBJ1-2
TGTGCCAGCAGTTACTTGGGACAGGGGGGCTACGAGCAGTACTTC	CASSYLGQGGYEQYF	TRBD1	-	15	TRBV6-2/TRBV6-3	TRBJ2-7
TGTGCCTGGTCAACCCAGACAGGCGGCTACACCTTC	CAWSTQTGGYTF	-	-	12	TRBV30	TRBJ1-2
TGTGCCAGCACGGGGGGCCGGGGAGACCTGACTTTC	CASTGGRGDLTF	-	-	12	TRBV25-1	TRBJ2-6
TGTGCCAGCAGCTTGATGCAGGGGAGTGGCTACACCTTC	CASSLMQGSGYTF	-	few	13	TRBV5-8	TRBJ1-2
TGCAGCGTTGATCAACAGACCCGTCGCGATGGCTACACCTTC	CSVDQQTRRDGYTF	-	few	14	TRBV29-1	TRBJ1-2
TGTGCCAGCAATCCGAGGGGGCGTGGGGGCTACACCTTC	CASNPRGRGGYTF	TRBD1	-	13	TRBV28	TRBJ1-2
TGTGCCAGCAGCCAACCCCGGGGGGCAGGGTTGTACGAGCAGTACTTC	CASSQPRGAGLYEQYF	-	-	16	TRBV3-1/TRBV3-2	TRBJ2-7
TGTGCCAGCAGCGTAGGGTGGGCGCCCTACAATGAGCAGTTCTTC	CASSVGWAPYNEQFF	-	-	15	TRBV9	TRBJ2-1
TGTGCCAGCTCACCACCATCTAGCGGGGGGGCAAATGAGCAGTTCTTC	CASSPPSSGGANEQFF	TRBD2	medium-sized	16	TRBV18	TRBJ2-1
TGTGCCACCAGCAGAGATCGGCATCTTGGCTACACCTTC	CATSRDRHLGYTF	-	once	13	TRBV15	TRBJ1-2
TGTGCCACCAGTCCGGGGACAGCTTTTAATGAAAAACTGTTTTTT	CATSPGTAFNEKLFF	TRBD1	few	15	TRBV15	TRBJ1-4
TGTGCCAGCAGCTTAGCGCAGGGAACCTACGAGCAGTACTTC	CASSLAQGTYEQYF	-	many	14	TRBV7-9	TRBJ2-7
TGTGCCACTAATTTACAGGGGGCTCGTGGCTACACCTTC	CATNLQGARGYTF	TRBD1	few	13	TRBV12-3/TRBV12-4	TRBJ1-2
TGTGCCACCAGCAGAGATAATGGGAACACTGAAGCTTTCTTT	CATSRDNGNTEAFF	-	-	14	TRBV15	TRBJ1-1
TGTGCCAGCAGTGAATTTGGGGGTAACGAGCAGTACTTC	CASSEFGGNEQYF	-	-	13	TRBV6-1	TRBJ2-7
TGTGCCAGCAGCAAGGGGACTAGCGGGGACCAAGAGACCCAGTACTTC	CASSKGTSGDQETQYF	TRBD2	-	16	TRBV9	TRBJ2-5
TGCGCCAGCAGGGAGACAGGGGCCTACAATGAGCAGTTCTTC	CASRETGAYNEQFF	TRBD1	-	14	TRBV5-1	TRBJ2-1
TGTGCCAGCACCGACAGGCGATATTCTAACTATGGCTACACCTTC	CASTDRRYSNYGYTF	-	-	15	TRBV11-2	TRBJ1-2
TGTGCCAGCAGTTGGCCTAGCTCCTACGAGCAGTACTTC	CASSWPSSYEQYF	-	-	13	TRBV28	TRBJ2-7
TGTGCCAGCAGCCAAGAACGGTGGCTAGCGGGAGTCGGCAATGAGCAGTTCTTC	CASSQERWLAGVGNEQFF	TRBD2	-	18	TRBV3-1/TRBV3-2	TRBJ2-1
TGTGCCAGTAAGGGTCGCCCGAACACCGGGGAGCTGTTTTTT	CASKGRPNTGELFF	-	-	14	TRBV19	TRBJ2-2
TGCGCCAGCAGTGTTGGCAGAGGGCGCGAAAAACTGTTTTTT	CASSVGRGREKLFF	-	-	14	TRBV10-1	TRBJ1-4
TGTGCCAGCAGCGCCACCGGGGGGAATTCACCCCTCCACTTT	CASSATGGNSPLHF	-	-	14	TRBV9	TRBJ1-6